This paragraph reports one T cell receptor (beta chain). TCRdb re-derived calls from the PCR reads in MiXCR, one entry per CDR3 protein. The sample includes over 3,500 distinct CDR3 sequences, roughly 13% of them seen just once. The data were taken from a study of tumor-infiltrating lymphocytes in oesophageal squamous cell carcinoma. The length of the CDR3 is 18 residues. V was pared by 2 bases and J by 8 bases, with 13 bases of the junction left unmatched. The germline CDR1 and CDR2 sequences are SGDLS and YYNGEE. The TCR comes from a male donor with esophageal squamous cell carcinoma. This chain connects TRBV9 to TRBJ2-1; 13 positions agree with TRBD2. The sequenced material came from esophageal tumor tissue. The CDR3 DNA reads TGTGCCAGCAGCGTTTCCCCACTAGCGGGGGGGCCTGGAGATGAGCAGTTCTTC. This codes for CASSVSPLAGGPGDEQFF.